Listed below are T cell receptor beta chains from one sample, sequenced in a study of vaccination effects on CD4 cells after COVID-19. These TCRs' antigens remain unknown. The repertoire was sequenced with immunoSEQ multiplex PCR; TCRdb's copy has only in-frame clones and lacks some. The sample contains around 71,000 clones, around 76% of which appear only once. This material consisted of CD4+ T cells from PBMCs cultured with HCoV-OC43 spike peptides, taken before COVID-19 vaccination. These receptors were collected from a human donor who received a COVID-19 vaccine. The CDR3 runs from the conserved cysteine through the conserved F or W. D genes are given only for firm matches. A row's size may be missing; if present it is once, few, many or a size class.

V	length	size	J	D	DNA	CDR3
TRBV10-1	14	.	TRBJ1-4	TRBD1	TGCGCCAGCAGTAAACAGGGGATGGGTGAAAAACTGTTTTTT	CASSKQGMGEKLFF
TRBV18	16	.	TRBJ1-6	.	TGTGCCAGCTCACCGTCGACAAGCTCCTATAATTCACCCCTCCACTTT	CASSPSTSSYNSPLHF
TRBV10-3	15	.	TRBJ1-4	TRBD1	TGTGCCATCAGTGAGAGGGGGCTGACTAATGAAAAACTGTTTTTT	CAISERGLTNEKLFF
TRBV29-1	15	.	TRBJ2-5	TRBD2	TGCAGCACCGTGACTAGCGGGGGGCCACAAGAGACCCAGTACTTC	CSTVTSGGPQETQYF
TRBV7-2	14	few	TRBJ2-5	.	TGTGCCAGCAGCTTAGGAGGTTTCCAAGAGACCCAGTACTTC	CASSLGGFQETQYF
TRBV28	20	.	TRBJ1-2	TRBD1	TGTGCCAGCAGTTTAGTTTTTGGACGAGGCAGGGGGTCGCCTAACTATGGCTACACCTTC	CASSLVFGRGRGSPNYGYTF
TRBV11-2	17	.	TRBJ2-6	.	TGTGCCAGCGATCCGGGGATCTTTTTCCCTGGGGCCAACGTCCTGACTTTC	CASDPGIFFPGANVLTF
TRBV29-1	15	.	TRBJ2-4	.	TGCAGCGTTTCCAGGACCTTGCTAGCCAAAAACATTCAGTACTTC	CSVSRTLLAKNIQYF
TRBV2	17	.	TRBJ1-4	.	TGTGCCAGCAGTGACGGGGGGGGCGCTTTTTGGAATGAAAAACTGTTTTTT	CASSDGGGAFWNEKLFF
TRBV3-1/TRBV3-2	15	few	TRBJ1-1	.	TGTGCCAGCGGGGGACTCAAGAACATGAACACTGAAGCTTTCTTT	CASGGLKNMNTEAFF
TRBV10-3	14	few	TRBJ2-5	TRBD1	TGTGCCATCGGAAGGACAGGGGACCAAGAGACCCAGTACTTC	CAIGRTGDQETQYF
TRBV28	15	once	TRBJ1-6	TRBD1	TGTGCCAGTACCTCCGGGACAGGAGGCGGTTCACCCCTCCACTTT	CASTSGTGGGSPLHF
TRBV11-3	13	.	TRBJ2-1	.	TGTGCCAGCAGCTTAGATTCTTACAATGAGCAGTTCTTC	CASSLDSYNEQFF
TRBV24-1	13	.	TRBJ1-5	.	TGTGCCACCAGTGGCTCGGGAAATCAGCCCCAGCATTTT	CATSGSGNQPQHF
TRBV9	15	.	TRBJ1-1	.	TGTGCCAGCAGCGTAGGGAGGGCTCAGAACACTGAAGCTTTCTTT	CASSVGRAQNTEAFF
TRBV5-6	15	.	TRBJ1-1	TRBD1	TGTGCCAGCAGCTTGTTGACAGGGGTTTCTACTGAAGCTTTCTTT	CASSLLTGVSTEAFF
TRBV19	13	medium-sized	TRBJ1-1	TRBD1	TGTGCCAGTACCACCGACAGGGGCACTGAAGCTTTCTTT	CASTTDRGTEAFF
TRBV4-1	15	few	TRBJ1-2	.	TGCGCCAGCAGCCCCAGTCAGCTTCTCAACTATGGCTACACCTTC	CASSPSQLLNYGYTF
TRBV6-1	17	.	TRBJ2-4	TRBD1	TGTGCCAGCAGTGAATTATCAGGGGGCACTGCCAAAAACATTCAGTACTTC	CASSELSGGTAKNIQYF
TRBV4-1	14	few	TRBJ2-5	.	TGCGCCAGCAGCCAAGATTTTGATGGCTTATTCCAGTACTTC	CASSQDFDGLFQYF
TRBV5-1	14	.	TRBJ2-2	.	TGCGCCAGCAAACGTCAGGGGTTGGACGGGGAGCTGTTTTTT	CASKRQGLDGELFF
TRBV6-5	15	.	TRBJ2-1	TRBD2	TGTGCCAGCAGCCTGATATTAGCGGGGGGGAGTGAGCAGTTCTTC	CASSLILAGGSEQFF
TRBV7-3	13	.	TRBJ2-3	TRBD1	TGTGCCAGCAGCCGGACAGGCCAAGATACGCAGTATTTT	CASSRTGQDTQYF
TRBV12-3/TRBV12-4	13	.	TRBJ2-5	TRBD1	TGTGCCAGCAGCCCCGGACAGGGTGAGACCCAGTACTTC	CASSPGQGETQYF
TRBV6-5	14	.	TRBJ1-2	TRBD1	TGTGCCAGCAGTTCGGACAGGGACAACTATGGCTACACCTTC	CASSSDRDNYGYTF
TRBV6-5	15	.	TRBJ1-5	TRBD1	TGTGCCAGCAGTCATGACAGGGGTAGCAATCAGCCCCAGCATTTT	CASSHDRGSNQPQHF
TRBV6-6	16	.	TRBJ2-2	TRBD1	TGTGCCAGCAGTTACGGACAGGGACAGGGGCCCGGGGAGCTGTTTTTT	CASSYGQGQGPGELFF
TRBV5-1	15	once	TRBJ1-4	TRBD1	TGCGCCAGCAGCTTGGCCGGGACAGCTAATGAAAAACTGTTTTTT	CASSLAGTANEKLFF
TRBV5-1	15	.	TRBJ2-1	.	TGCGCCAGCAGCTTGGATGGGAGCTCCTACAATGAGCAGTTCTTC	CASSLDGSSYNEQFF
TRBV5-5	14	.	TRBJ1-4	.	TGTGCCAGCAGCTTGTATGCAACTAATGAAAAACTGTTTTTT	CASSLYATNEKLFF
TRBV28	15	.	TRBJ2-1	TRBD2	TGTGCCAGCAGAAATAGCGGGGGCTCCTACAATGAGCAGTTCTTC	CASRNSGGSYNEQFF
TRBV28	16	few	TRBJ1-5	.	TGTGCCAGCAGTTCTAATTTACTGGGGGGCAATCAGCCCCAGCATTTT	CASSSNLLGGNQPQHF
TRBV7-3	16	.	TRBJ1-3	TRBD1	TGTGCCAGCAGCTTAACAGGGGGCGAGGGTGGAAACACCATATATTTT	CASSLTGGEGGNTIYF
TRBV6-1	16	.	TRBJ1-4	TRBD1	TGTGCCAGCAGTGAATTTCTAGGACAGGGAGGGGAAAAACTGTTTTTT	CASSEFLGQGGEKLFF
TRBV7-9	15	few	TRBJ1-3	.	TGTGCCAGCAGCTTAGACGTTAGCTCTGGAAACACCATATATTTT	CASSLDVSSGNTIYF
TRBV6-5	14	once	TRBJ1-3	.	TGTGCCAGCACTGTACCCTACTCTGGAAACACCATATATTTT	CASTVPYSGNTIYF
TRBV28	13	.	TRBJ2-7	TRBD1	TGTGCCAGCAGTTTAGAAAACTCCGGGACAGGGGCTTTC	CASSLENSGTGAF
TRBV7-9	13	.	TRBJ1-2	.	TGTGCCAGCAGCTTAGGCAGGGAAGGAGGCTACACCTTC	CASSLGREGGYTF
TRBV6-5	13	.	TRBJ1-2	.	TGTGCCAGCAGTTACGGGCGGGCGTATGGCTACACCTTC	CASSYGRAYGYTF